This is a list of T cell receptor beta chains from one sample in a study of T-cell reconstitution after alpha-beta-depleted transplantation in children. TCRdb ran MiXCR on the PCR reads and lists one entry per CDR3 protein. The sample yields about 480,000 distinct CDR3 sequences, roughly an eighth seen once. The sequenced sample was PBMCs from the stem cell graft donor, obtained from the stem cell graft. Every receptor here comes from a human donor who donated a stem cell graft to a child with combined immunodeficiency. The CDR3 runs from the conserved cysteine through the conserved F or W. Each record gives: clone size, D gene, V gene, J gene, CDR3 protein, CDR3 DNA. The D gene is left open where the match is weak. Not all rows give a size; the values are once, few, many and, for expanded clones, a class.

-	TRBD1	TRBV28	TRBJ1-2	CARTSSGGSYGYTF	TGTGCCAGAACTTCCTCAGGGGGCAGCTATGGCTACACCTTC
many	-	TRBV4-3	TRBJ2-1	CASSQDWVLSSYNEQFF	TGCGCCAGCAGCCAAGATTGGGTCTTAAGCTCCTACAATGAGCAGTTCTTC
-	TRBD2	TRBV4-2	TRBJ2-1	CASSHGLADNEQFF	TGTGCCAGCAGCCACGGACTAGCGGACAATGAGCAGTTCTTC
few	TRBD2	TRBV4-3	TRBJ2-3	CASSQVSGTSGTDTQYF	TGCGCCAGCAGCCAAGTGTCGGGGACTAGCGGCACAGATACGCAGTATTTT
few	-	TRBV7-9	TRBJ2-1	CASSLTGWQFF	TGTGCCAGCAGCCTCACAGGGTGGCAGTTCTTC
-	-	TRBV6-2/TRBV6-3	TRBJ2-3	CASSPLTGPTDTQYF	TGTGCCAGCAGTCCCCTGACGGGACCCACAGATACGCAGTATTTT
-	TRBD1	TRBV3-1	TRBJ2-2	CASSYRGAGELFF	TGTGCCAGCAGCTACAGGGGGGCCGGGGAGCTGTTTTTT
-	-	TRBV6-2/TRBV6-3	TRBJ2-1	CATSWRRSYNEQFF	TGTGCCACCTCGTGGAGGCGCTCCTACAATGAGCAGTTCTTC
many	TRBD2	TRBV5-6	TRBJ2-2	CASSLPGGPSTGELFF	TGTGCCAGCAGCTTGCCGGGAGGGCCTTCCACCGGGGAGCTGTTTTTT
few	TRBD2	TRBV5-5	TRBJ2-2	CASSLTWLAGAWTGELFF	TGTGCCAGCAGCTTAACCTGGCTAGCGGGAGCATGGACCGGGGAGCTGTTTTTT
few	-	TRBV4-3	TRBJ2-1	CASSQDPVYNEQFF	TGCGCCAGCAGCCAAGATCCGGTGTACAATGAGCAGTTCTTC
-	TRBD2	TRBV7-2	TRBJ2-1	CASSQTSGSDNEQFF	TGTGCCAGCAGCCAGACTAGCGGGTCGGACAATGAGCAGTTCTTC
few	-	TRBV12-3/TRBV12-4	TRBJ2-3	CASLPDSYTDTQYF	TGTGCCAGCCTCCCAGACAGCTACACAGATACGCAGTATTTT
-	-	TRBV2	TRBJ1-1	CTISLGSGGTEAFF	TGTACCATCAGTTTAGGATCGGGAGGGACTGAAGCTTTCTTT
-	-	TRBV30	TRBJ2-1	CAWTSETDSYNEQFF	TGTGCCTGGACTTCTGAGACAGATTCCTACAATGAGCAGTTCTTC
many	TRBD1	TRBV29-1	TRBJ2-3	CSVGQGRTDTQYF	TGCAGCGTTGGACAGGGGAGAACAGATACGCAGTATTTT
few	-	TRBV27	TRBJ2-3	CASSLTRTTDTQYF	TGTGCCAGCAGCCTAACACGGACCACAGATACGCAGTATTTT
few	TRBD1	TRBV12-3/TRBV12-4	TRBJ2-5	CASSNRGRRETQYF	TGTGCCAGCAGTAACAGGGGGCGCCGGGAGACCCAGTACTTC
few	TRBD1	TRBV6-2/TRBV6-3	TRBJ2-1	CASSYPLGTGGYNEQFF	TGTGCCAGCAGTTACCCCCTGGGGACAGGGGGTTACAATGAGCAGTTCTTC
many	-	TRBV29-1	TRBJ2-1	CSVHSEYSYNEQFF	TGCAGCGTGCATAGCGAGTACTCCTACAATGAGCAGTTCTTC
few	TRBD1	TRBV9	TRBJ2-3	CASSVGQATDTQYF	TGTGCCAGCAGCGTGGGACAGGCCACAGATACGCAGTATTTT
-	TRBD1	TRBV5-1	TRBJ1-4	CASSLGYGQENEKLFF	TGCGCCAGCAGCTTGGGTTATGGACAGGAAAATGAAAAACTGTTTTTT
-	-	TRBV5-8	TRBJ2-2	CARAPGVLPWELFF	TGTGCCAGGGCCCCGGGGGTCCTCCCCTGGGAGCTGTTTTTT